Following are 20 T cell receptor beta chains from one sample sequenced in a study of T cell responses to AZD1222 COVID-19 vaccine. TCRdb's copy holds only in-frame clones and misses some; the assay was immunoSEQ multiplex PCR. Counted here are approximately 140,000 clones, approximately 90% occurring once; the ten biggest clones make up 2.8%. Sequenced material: peripheral blood, taken on day 0 of AZD1222 vaccination. The receptors were sampled from an adult in good health.

V is TRBV29-1 and J is TRBJ2-7, with D unclear. This CDR3 has 14 residues. The V end was cut by 6 bases, the J end by 2 bases, with 17 bases between. Germline values: CDR1 SQVTM, CDR2 ANQGSEA. For the CDR3, the DNA is TGCAGCGTGGCGCGGAGCGCGGAGACCTACGAGCAGTACTTC. Amino acids: CSVARSAETYEQYF.

The gene calls are TRBV11-2 and TRBJ2-5; no definite D call. CDR1 and CDR2 from the germline V gene are SGHAT and FQNNGV. This CDR3 has 14 amino acids. V was cut by 8 bases and J by 7 bases, with 20 bases left in between. DNA for the CDR3: TGTGCCAGCGCCAAATTACCCCAAGACGGGACCCAGTACTTC. Encoded protein: CASAKLPQDGTQYF.

This clone occurred a few times. The chain has TRBV5-6 and TRBJ1-2, with 12 positions matching TRBD1. J was trimmed by 0 bases and V by 4 bases; bases with no gene match: 7. The CDR3 loop spans 17 amino acids. Germline values: CDR1 SGHDT, CDR2 YYEEEE. Here the CDR3 DNA reads TGTGCCAGCAGCCTACCGGGACAGGGGGCATCTAACTATGGCTACACCTTC. Encoded protein: CASSLPGQGASNYGYTF.

This chain connects TRBV7-9 to TRBJ1-1; 7 nucleotides match TRBD1. Germline V lookup: CDR1 SEHNR, CDR2 FQNEAQ (reference sequence). V dropped 2 bases and J dropped 4; count of bases not matched to a gene: 1. This CDR3 is built from 13 residues. The CDR3 region is CASSLSGGTEAFF. The CDR3 DNA follows: TGTGCCAGCAGCTTATCAGGGGGCACTGAAGCTTTCTTT.

The chain links TRBV2 to TRBJ2-7, with 8 bases identical to TRBD2. Germline-derived CDR1 and CDR2 are SNHLY and FYNNEI. The CDR3 contains 14 residues. V lost 10 bases and J lost 2; bases outside the gene matches: 10. As DNA, the CDR3 is TGTGCCACCCACCTAGCGGGCAAGACCTACGAGCAGTACTTC. Translated, it gives CATHLAGKTYEQYF.

The V gene is TRBV9, the J gene TRBJ2-7, with 8 bases matching TRBD1. This CDR3 comprises 13 residues. The junction had 5 bases not matched to a gene; V was cut back by 2 bases and J by 7 bases. CDR1 and CDR2 (germline): SGDLS, YYNGEE. CDR3 region: CASSVGQVGEQYF. Written as DNA, the CDR3 is TGTGCCAGCAGCGTGGGACAGGTGGGGGAGCAGTACTTC.

This rearrangement joins TRBV28 to TRBJ2-7; TRBD2 matches 7 bases. Germline-derived CDR1 and CDR2 are MDHEN and SYDVKM. The junction had 14 bases not matched to a gene; V was cut back by 5 bases and J by 4 bases. There are 16 residues in the CDR3. The CDR3 is CASSPPFGGEVYEQYF. Written as DNA, the CDR3 is TGTGCCAGCAGTCCCCCTTTTGGGGGGGAAGTATACGAGCAGTACTTC.

The chain combines TRBV5-1 with TRBJ1-2; tentative D call: TRBD1 (5 bases). The germline V and J ends were trimmed by 2 bases and 0 bases, with 11 bases remaining between them. The CDR3 is 15 amino acids. CDR1 and CDR2 from the germline V gene are SGHRS and YFSETQ. The chain's CDR3 is CASSFRPTANYGYTF. As DNA, the CDR3 is TGCGCCAGCAGCTTCAGACCGACAGCTAACTATGGCTACACCTTC.

CDR3 DNA sequence: TGTGCCAGCAGCTTAGAGCGGGGGCGGAATGGCTACACCTTC. The encoded protein is CASSLERGRNGYTF. This chain links TRBV13 with TRBJ1-2, with a possible D match to TRBD1 (6 bases). The CDR3 is 14 amino acids. Trimming left V 1 base short and J 6 bases short, with 12 bases between. Germline V gives CDR1 PRHDT, CDR2 FYEKMQ (reference sequence).

In its sample, this clone was seen once. CDR3 sequence reads: CASSRGTRQDTQYF. The CDR3 bases are TGTGCCAGCAGTCGAGGAACCCGGCAGGATACGCAGTATTTT. The chain combines TRBV7-3 with TRBJ2-3; unclear D gene. V was pared by 6 bases and J by 6 bases, with 16 bases between. The CDR3 loop spans 14 amino acids. Per the germline V gene, CDR1 is SGHTA and CDR2 is FQGTGA.

The chain links TRBV7-9 to TRBJ1-1; D uncertain. CDR1 is SEHNR, CDR2 FQNEAQ, per germline (reference sequence). Trimming left V 3 bases short and J 10 bases short, with 12 bases between. This CDR3 comprises 12 residues. The CDR3, as DNA: TGTGCCAGCAGCTTGCCCGGGCCCCCAGCTTTCTTT. Its protein is CASSLPGPPAFF.

The chain uses TRBV7-2 and TRBJ2-1; TRBD2 agrees at 7 bases. This CDR3 spans 15 amino acids. Germline loops: CDR1 SGHTA, CDR2 FQGNSA. V lost 4 bases, J lost 4 bases, and 7 bases stayed unmatched. The CDR3 coding sequence is TGTGCCAGCAGCTGGGCGGGAGTTAGGTACAATGAGCAGTTCTTC. Its translation: CASSWAGVRYNEQFF.

The chain couples TRBV9 to TRBJ1-2; D is unresolved. Germline V gives CDR1 SGDLS, CDR2 YYNGEE. This CDR3 contains 16 residues. V was trimmed by 0 bases and J by 3 bases, leaving 15 bases between them. CDR3 loop: CASSVGSAGNHYGYTF. The CDR3 DNA reads TGTGCCAGCAGCGTAGGGTCGGCGGGAAATCACTATGGCTACACCTTC.

The chain joins TRBV18 to TRBJ2-3; perhaps TRBD2 as D (5 bases). Germline assignment: CDR1 KGHSH and CDR2 LQKENI. The CDR3 has 13 amino acids. The ends were cut back, 0 bases at V and 6 bases at J, with 7 bases in the middle. As DNA, the CDR3 is TGTGCCAGCTCACCACCGGGAGCCGATACGCAGTATTTT. Translating it yields CASSPPGADTQYF. Drawing the rest from reference TRBV18 and TRBJ2-3, the complete variable domain is NAGVMQNPRHLVRRRGQEARLRCSPMKGHSHVYWYRQLPEEGLKFMVYLQKENIIDESGMPKERFSAEFPKEGPSILRIQQVVRGDSAAYFCASSPPGADTQYFGPGTRLTVL.

The chain links TRBV19 to TRBJ2-7; 10 bases fit TRBD1. With 7 bases clipped from V and 6 bases from J, the junction kept 9 bases outside the gene matches. This CDR3 is built from 14 residues. Germline lookup yields CDR1 LNHDA and CDR2 SQIVND (reference sequence). This CDR3 reads CASKMRQGAVEQYF. As DNA, the CDR3 is TGTGCCAGTAAAATGAGACAGGGGGCAGTCGAGCAGTACTTC.

The rearrangement uses TRBV6-6 and TRBJ2-6; 8 bases map to TRBD1. CDR1 and CDR2 (germline): MNHNY, SVGAGI (reference sequence). CDR3 size: 17 residues. The V gene end was trimmed by 5 bases and the J gene end by 4 bases; junction bases not matched to a gene: 10. The DNA for the CDR3 is TGTGCCAGCAGTCCACTCGCAGGGGGCACCGGGGCCAACGTCCTGACTTTC. Translation: CASSPLAGGTGANVLTF.

The V call is TRBV10-2, the J call TRBJ1-2; 7 bases agree with TRBD1. The CDR3 loop spans 15 amino acids. Germline-derived CDR1 and CDR2 are WSHSY and SAAADI. The ends lost 4 bases at V and 5 bases at J; junction bases unmatched: 10. Written as DNA, the CDR3 is TGCGCCAGCAGTGTTAGGGACAGACCTGTGTATGGCTACACCTTC. It codes for CASSVRDRPVYGYTF.

The chain has TRBV19 and TRBJ2-3; D is perhaps TRBD1 (5 bases). With 2 bases removed from V and 1 base from J, the gap between germline ends came to 13 bases. The CDR3 has 16 residues. The germline V gene encodes CDR1 LNHDA and CDR2 SQIVND (reference sequence). The CDR3 reads CASSIRASRGTDTQYF. CDR3 nucleotide sequence: TGTGCCAGTAGTATAAGGGCCAGCAGGGGCACAGATACGCAGTATTTT.

This clone was detected only once. The rearrangement links TRBV4-1 to TRBJ2-7; D might be TRBD2 (6 bases). Trimming removed 11 bases from V and 7 bases from J, with 27 bases in between. The CDR3 consists of 15 residues. The germline V gene encodes CDR1 MGHRA and CDR2 YSYEKL. The CDR3 nucleotides read TGCGCCCCCAGCCCTCCGGGGGTCGCGGGGCGGGAGCAGTACTTC. Translated, it gives CAPSPPGVAGREQYF.

The chain recombines TRBV7-2 with TRBJ1-5; tentatively, D is TRBD1 (5 bases). Germline V gene sequence: CDR1 SGHTA, CDR2 FQGNSA. The CDR3 extends over 15 amino acids. With 2 bases removed from V and 3 bases from J, the gap between germline ends came to 11 bases. The CDR3 sequence is CASSLSGTVNQPQHF. The DNA of the CDR3 is TGTGCCAGCAGCTTATCAGGGACGGTCAATCAGCCCCAGCATTTT.